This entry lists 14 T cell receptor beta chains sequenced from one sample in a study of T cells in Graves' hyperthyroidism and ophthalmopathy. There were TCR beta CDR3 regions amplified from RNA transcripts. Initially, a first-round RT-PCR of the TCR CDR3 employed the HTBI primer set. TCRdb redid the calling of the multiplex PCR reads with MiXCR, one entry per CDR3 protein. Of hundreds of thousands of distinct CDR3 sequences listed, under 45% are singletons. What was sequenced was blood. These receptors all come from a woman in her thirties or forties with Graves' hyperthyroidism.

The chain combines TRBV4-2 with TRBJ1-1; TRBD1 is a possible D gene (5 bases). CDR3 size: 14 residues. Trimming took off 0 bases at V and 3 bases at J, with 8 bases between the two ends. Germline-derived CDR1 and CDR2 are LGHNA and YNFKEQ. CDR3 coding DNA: TGTGCCAGCAGCCAAGATTCGGGGGACACTGAAGCTTTCTTT. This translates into CASSQDSGDTEAFF.

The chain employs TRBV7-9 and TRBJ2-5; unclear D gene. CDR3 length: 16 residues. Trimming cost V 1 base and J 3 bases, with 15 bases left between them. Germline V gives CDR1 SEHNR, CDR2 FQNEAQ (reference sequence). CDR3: CASSLGVQWKEETQYF. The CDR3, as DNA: TGTGCCAGCAGCTTAGGGGTACAGTGGAAAGAAGAGACCCAGTACTTC.

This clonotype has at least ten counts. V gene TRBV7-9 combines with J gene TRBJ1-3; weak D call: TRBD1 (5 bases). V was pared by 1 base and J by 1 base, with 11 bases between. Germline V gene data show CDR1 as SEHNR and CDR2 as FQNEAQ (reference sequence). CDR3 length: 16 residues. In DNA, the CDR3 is TGTGCCAGCAGCTTAGGATCGGGGCTTTCTGGAAACACCATATATTTT. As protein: CASSLGSGLSGNTIYF.

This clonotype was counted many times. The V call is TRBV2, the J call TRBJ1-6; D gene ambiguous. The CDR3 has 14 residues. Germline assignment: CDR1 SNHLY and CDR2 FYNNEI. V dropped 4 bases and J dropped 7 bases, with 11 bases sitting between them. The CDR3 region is CASSAGKRNSPLHF. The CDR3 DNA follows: TGTGCCAGCAGTGCAGGCAAGCGCAATTCACCCCTCCACTTT.

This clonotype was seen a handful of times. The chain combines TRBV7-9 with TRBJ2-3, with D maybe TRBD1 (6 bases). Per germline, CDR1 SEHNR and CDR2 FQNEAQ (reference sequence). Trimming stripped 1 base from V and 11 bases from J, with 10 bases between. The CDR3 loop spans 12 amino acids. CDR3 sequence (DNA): TGTGCCAGCAGCTTAGTCAGGGGTGTGCAGTATTTT. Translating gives CASSLVRGVQYF.

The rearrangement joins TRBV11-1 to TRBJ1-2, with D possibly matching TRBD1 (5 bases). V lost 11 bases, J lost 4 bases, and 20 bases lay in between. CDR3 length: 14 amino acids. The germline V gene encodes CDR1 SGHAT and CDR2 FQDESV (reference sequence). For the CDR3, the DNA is TGTGCCTGGGCGCCCCCCGACAGACTCTATGGCTACACCTTC. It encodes CAWAPPDRLYGYTF.

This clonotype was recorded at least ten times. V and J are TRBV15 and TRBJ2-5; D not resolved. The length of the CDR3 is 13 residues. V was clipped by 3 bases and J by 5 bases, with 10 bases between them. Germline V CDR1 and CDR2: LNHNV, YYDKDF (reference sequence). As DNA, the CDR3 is TGTGCCACCAGCAGGCCCGACGGGGAGACCCAGTACTTC. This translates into CATSRPDGETQYF.

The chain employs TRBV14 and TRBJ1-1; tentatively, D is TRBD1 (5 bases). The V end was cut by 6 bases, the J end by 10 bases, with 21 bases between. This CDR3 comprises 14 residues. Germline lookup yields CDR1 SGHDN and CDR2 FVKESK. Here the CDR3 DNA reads TGTGCCAGCAGGCCTCTGGGGCTCCCCTGGGGAGCTTTCTTT. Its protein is CASRPLGLPWGAFF.

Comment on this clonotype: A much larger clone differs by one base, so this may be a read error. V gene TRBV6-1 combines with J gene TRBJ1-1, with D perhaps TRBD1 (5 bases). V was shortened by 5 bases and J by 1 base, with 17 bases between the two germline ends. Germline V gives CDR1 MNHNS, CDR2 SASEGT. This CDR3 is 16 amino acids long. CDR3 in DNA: TGTGCCAGCAGTTTGGGGAGGGGATCCTCGAACACTGAAGCTTTCTTT. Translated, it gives CASSLGRGSSNTEAFF.

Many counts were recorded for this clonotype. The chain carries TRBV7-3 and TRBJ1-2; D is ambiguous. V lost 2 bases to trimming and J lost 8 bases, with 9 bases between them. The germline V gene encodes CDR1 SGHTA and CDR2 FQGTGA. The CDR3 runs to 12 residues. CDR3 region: CASSLHGEGYTF. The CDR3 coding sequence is TGTGCCAGCAGCTTACATGGGGAGGGCTACACCTTC.

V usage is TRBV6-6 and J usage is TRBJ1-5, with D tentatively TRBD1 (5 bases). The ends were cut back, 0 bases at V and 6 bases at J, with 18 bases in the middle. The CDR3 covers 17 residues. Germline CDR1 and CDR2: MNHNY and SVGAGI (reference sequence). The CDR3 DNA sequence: TGTGCCAGCAGTTACTCGCAGGCCGGCAGGGTTGGTCAGCCCCAGCATTTT. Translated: CASSYSQAGRVGQPQHF.

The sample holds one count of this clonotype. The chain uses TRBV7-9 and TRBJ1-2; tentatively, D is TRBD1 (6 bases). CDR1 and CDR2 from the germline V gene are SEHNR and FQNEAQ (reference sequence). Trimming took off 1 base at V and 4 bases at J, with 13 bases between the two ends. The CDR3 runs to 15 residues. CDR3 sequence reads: CASSLGAGAFYGYTF. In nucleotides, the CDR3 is TGTGCCAGCAGCTTAGGAGCGGGGGCGTTCTATGGCTACACCTTC.

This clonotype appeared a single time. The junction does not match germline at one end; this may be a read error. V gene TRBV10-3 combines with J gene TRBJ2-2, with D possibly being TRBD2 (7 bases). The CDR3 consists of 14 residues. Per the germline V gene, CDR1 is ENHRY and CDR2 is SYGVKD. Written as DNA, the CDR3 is TGTGCCAGCAGTCATGGCGGGGGCATCGGGGAGCTGTTTTTT. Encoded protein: CASSHGGGIGELFF.

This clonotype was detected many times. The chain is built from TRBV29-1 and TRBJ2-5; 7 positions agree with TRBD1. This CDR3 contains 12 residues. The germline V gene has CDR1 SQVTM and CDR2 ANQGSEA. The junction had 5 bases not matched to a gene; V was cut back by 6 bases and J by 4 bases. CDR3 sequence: CSVRTGGETQYF. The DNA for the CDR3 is TGCAGCGTCAGGACAGGAGGAGAGACCCAGTACTTC.